The following is a T cell receptor (beta chain) sequence with its context. The antigen is unknown. Treatment here: roughly 18 received Ad26.COV2.S at low or high dose, single or two shots; 5 received placebo; per-sample allocation not given. Each sample was drawn 63 days after the first injection (of vaccine or placebo). Vaccination used an Ad26 vector expressing Wuhan-strain SARS-CoV-2 spike. The protocol was immunoSEQ multiplex PCR, while the TCRdb copy is restricted to in-frame clones and leaves out a portion. Of about 440,000 clones listed, roughly 88% are singletons. Germline trimming cut 10 bases from V and 0 bases from J; bases unmatched to any gene: 11. Germline CDR1 reads SGHTA; CDR2 reads FQGNSA. The CDR3 consists of 16 residues. The sample comes from a study of Ad26.COV2.S vaccination and SARS-CoV-2 variants. Study context: Ad26.COV2.S was injected intramuscularly once or twice, 56 days apart.

Study results and limitations: Overall T cell responses may have been underestimated by the analyses of TCR breadth and depth. Higher spike-specific TCR breadth was found in vaccine recipients than in placebo recipients.

The rearrangement links TRBV7-2 to TRBJ1-2; TRBD1 matches at 10 bases. The source material was peripheral blood, sampled in a trial of Ad26.COV2.S vaccine versus placebo. The origin of this receptor is a person aged 18-65 years who received the Ad26.COV2.S COVID-19 vaccine or a placebo. In nucleotides, the CDR3 is TGTGCCACACGCACCGGGACAGGGGCCACTAACTATGGCTACACCTTC. Translated: CATRTGTGATNYGYTF.